Each of the 32 T cell receptor beta chains below was sequenced from the same sample in a study of cytomegalovirus exposure and HLA in healthy donors. This PCR relied on a set of 60 Vbeta primers and 13 Jbeta primers. Clones were read by immunoSEQ multiplex PCR, and TCRdb kept only the in-frame ones, dropping some. Of 150,000 or so clones listed, around 80% are singletons. The material sequenced was PBMCs. The source is a man aged 45-65 years in good health and CMV-seropositive.

The V and J genes are TRBV9 and TRBJ2-3; TRBD2 matches 7 bases. Germline V gene lookup returns CDR1 SGDLS and CDR2 YYNGEE. V trimming: 2 bases; J trimming: 5 bases; junction bases outside the gene matches: 5. This CDR3 spans 14 amino acids. The CDR3 DNA reads as TGTGCCAGCAGCGTGGCGGGAGAAGGAGATACGCAGTATTTT. Translated, it gives CASSVAGEGDTQYF.

J is TRBJ2-3 and V is TRBV11-2; weak D call: TRBD1 (5 bases). The V gene lost 5 bases and the J gene lost 5 bases, with 11 bases spanning the gap. The CDR3 has 13 amino acids. Germline CDR1 is SGHAT and CDR2 is FQNNGV. As DNA, the CDR3 is TGTGCCAGCAGCCCATTTAGGGGAGATACGCAGTATTTT. Its translation: CASSPFRGDTQYF.

This rearrangement joins TRBV4-1 to TRBJ2-2, with D maybe TRBD1 (5 bases). V was trimmed by 4 bases and J by 3 bases, leaving 12 bases between them. Germline assignment: CDR1 MGHRA and CDR2 YSYEKL. The CDR3 contains 15 residues. The CDR3 reads CASSPRGSDTGELFF. In DNA form, the CDR3 reads TGCGCCAGCAGCCCTAGGGGTTCTGACACCGGGGAGCTGTTTTTT.

The J gene is TRBJ2-2, the V gene TRBV9; 7 nucleotides align to TRBD1. Germline CDR1 SGDLS, CDR2 YYNGEE. J gave up 2 bases and V 4 bases, and 5 bases lay outside the gene matches. CDR3 length: 15 amino acids. The CDR3 coding sequence is TGTGCCAGCAGCCCCCGGACAGGCAACACCGGGGAGCTGTTTTTT. It encodes CASSPRTGNTGELFF.

DNA for the CDR3: TGCGCCAGCAGCTTGGGGCTCGGGGGAATCCAAGAGACCCAGTACTTC. Its translation: CASSLGLGGIQETQYF. The chain uses TRBV5-1 and TRBJ2-5, with D possibly being TRBD2 (6 bases). V lost 0 bases and J lost 1, with 13 bases in between. Germline V gene lookup returns CDR1 SGHRS and CDR2 YFSETQ. CDR3 size: 16 residues. Combining the CDR3 with reference TRBV5-1 and TRBJ2-5 gives the whole variable domain KAGVTQTPRYLIKTRGQQVTLSCSPISGHRSVSWYQQTPGQGLQFLFEYFSETQRNKGNFPGRFSGRQFSNSRSEMNVSTLELGDSALYLCASSLGLGGIQETQYFGPGTRLLVL.

J is TRBJ1-4 and V is TRBV5-6; D unclear. Per germline, CDR1 SGHDT and CDR2 YYEEEE. The V and J ends lost 4 bases and 2 bases respectively, with 12 bases between them. This CDR3 is built from 15 residues. The DNA of the CDR3 is TGTGCCAGCAGCCCCCCGGGGTCGACTAATGAAAAACTGTTTTTT. This translates into CASSPPGSTNEKLFF.

This chain joins TRBV5-1 and TRBJ1-6; D is ambiguous. V was cut by 7 bases and J by 6 bases, with 17 bases left in between. The germline CDR1 and CDR2 sequences are SGHRS and YFSETQ. This CDR3 has 15 residues. CDR3 DNA sequence: TGCGCCAGCCGGGAATGGACCGCTAGTAATTCACCCCTCCACTTT. Amino acids: CASREWTASNSPLHF.

In this sample, this clone turned up a few times. The chain recombines TRBV19 with TRBJ2-5, with 16 bases identical to TRBD2. The V and J ends lost 3 bases and 5 bases, in that order; junction bases with no gene match: 6. Germline V gene sequence: CDR1 LNHDA, CDR2 SQIVND (reference sequence). The CDR3 consists of 17 residues. CDR3 residues: CASSMGLAGGPGETQYF. In nucleotides, the CDR3 is TGTGCCAGTAGTATGGGACTAGCGGGAGGGCCGGGGGAGACCCAGTACTTC.

The V call is TRBV6-1, the J call TRBJ1-1; TRBD1 agrees at 8 bases. CDR3 length equals 13 residues. V lost 3 bases to trimming and J lost 5 bases; unmatched junction nucleotides: 2. Germline values: CDR1 MNHNS, CDR2 SASEGT. CDR3 DNA sequence: TGTGCCAGCAGTGACAGGGGGCTTACTGAAGCTTTCTTT. Its translation is CASSDRGLTEAFF.

The rearrangement uses TRBV4-1 and TRBJ2-5; TRBD2 matches at 9 bases. Per the germline V gene, CDR1 is MGHRA and CDR2 is YSYEKL. The CDR3 length is 18 residues. Trimming at V came to 4 bases and at J to 3 bases, leaving 15 bases not matched to a gene. CDR3 residues: CASSPRGGRERGEETQYF. In DNA form, the CDR3 reads TGCGCCAGCAGCCCGAGAGGGGGGCGGGAGCGGGGGGAAGAGACCCAGTACTTC.

This clone has more than one count but fewer than ten. The chain uses TRBV25-1 and TRBJ2-7; D perhaps matches TRBD1 (6 bases). Germline V gene lookup returns CDR1 MGHDK and CDR2 SYGVNS. V shed 7 bases and J shed 1 base, with 11 bases lying between them. There are 13 residues in the CDR3. CDR3 sequence (DNA): TGTGCCAGCACTGGGACACATTCCTACGAGCAGTACTTC. The encoded protein is CASTGTHSYEQYF.

V and J are TRBV19 and TRBJ1-5; 9 bases agree with TRBD1. V trimming: 5 bases; J trimming: 1 base; junction bases outside the gene matches: 3. Germline CDR1 and CDR2: LNHDA and SQIVND (reference sequence). The CDR3 has 15 residues. The CDR3 coding sequence is TGTGCCAGTAGTCCGGACAGGGGCAGCAATCAGCCCCAGCATTTT. The encoded protein is CASSPDRGSNQPQHF.

This clone came up once. CDR3 residues: CASSVGRQARSPNTQYF. CDR3 DNA sequence: TGTGCCAGCAGCGTAGGTAGACAGGCTCGGTCCCCCAATACGCAGTATTTT. V usage is TRBV9 and J usage is TRBJ2-3; weak D call: TRBD1 (6 bases). Trimming pared 0 bases from V and 7 bases from J, leaving 21 bases between. The length of the CDR3 is 17 residues. The germline V gene encodes CDR1 SGDLS and CDR2 YYNGEE.

This clone was seen a few times. The V call is TRBV27, the J call TRBJ1-5; D is undetermined. The germline V gene encodes CDR1 MNHEY and CDR2 SMNVEV (reference sequence). CDR3 length: 14 residues. The germline V and J ends were trimmed by 8 bases and 4 bases, with 15 bases remaining between them. As DNA, the CDR3 is TGTGCCAGCGGAAAGAGGGAGAGTAATCAGCCCCAGCATTTT. Encoded protein: CASGKRESNQPQHF.

The chain links TRBV5-6 to TRBJ2-2; 9 positions match TRBD1. The CDR3 length is 16 residues. Germline V gives CDR1 SGHDT, CDR2 YYEEEE. V was clipped by 4 bases and J by 3 bases; unmatched bases: 7. The CDR3 nucleotides read TGTGCCAGCAGCAACTCCCGGGACAGGGACACCGGGGAGCTGTTTTTT. The encoded protein is CASSNSRDRDTGELFF.

The CDR3 protein is CASSILDRGPDTQYF. The CDR3, as DNA: TGTGCCAGCTCAATCCTGGACAGGGGCCCAGATACGCAGTATTTT. The V gene is TRBV18, the J gene TRBJ2-3, with 9 bases identical to TRBD1. J was trimmed by 4 bases and V by 5 bases; bases with no gene match: 7. Looked up from germline, CDR1 is KGHSH and CDR2 is LQKENI. CDR3 length: 15 residues.

The rearrangement uses TRBV19 and TRBJ1-2; TRBD1 matches at 8 bases. This CDR3 comprises 14 residues. Germline CDR1 reads LNHDA; CDR2 reads SQIVND (reference sequence). With 5 bases clipped from V and 7 bases from J, the junction kept 9 bases outside the gene matches. CDR3 DNA: TGTGCCAGTAGTTGGACAGGGAAAGTATTTGGCTACACCTTC. It yields the protein CASSWTGKVFGYTF.

The chain couples TRBV7-2 to TRBJ2-5; 8 bases line up with TRBD2. Germline V gene lookup returns CDR1 SGHTA and CDR2 FQGNSA. V shed 4 bases and J 7 bases; nucleotides not matched to a gene: 8. The CDR3 totals 14 residues. The CDR3 coding sequence is TGTGCCAGCAGCTCGACTAGCGCCCGGGGGACCCAGTACTTC. This translates into CASSSTSARGTQYF.

Note on this clone: This same CDR3 is encoded by further DNA sequences in the sample. The rearrangement uses TRBV9 and TRBJ2-1; D perhaps matches TRBD2 (6 bases). Germline V gene lookup returns CDR1 SGDLS and CDR2 YYNGEE. The CDR3 totals 16 residues. Trimming took off 2 bases at V and 6 bases at J, with 18 bases between the two ends. The CDR3 region has the DNA TGTGCCAGCAGCGTTTATTTTTCTGGCGGGATCAATGAGCAGTTCTTC. This encodes CASSVYFSGGINEQFF.

This chain connects TRBV5-1 to TRBJ1-3; 9 nucleotides agree with TRBD1. CDR3 length: 14 residues. CDR1 is SGHRS and CDR2 is YFSETQ in the germline V gene. V trimming: 4 bases; J trimming: 3 bases; junction bases outside the gene matches: 2. CDR3 in DNA: TGCGCCAGCAGCGCGGGACAGGGTGGAAACACCATATATTTT. Protein: CASSAGQGGNTIYF.

J is TRBJ1-2 and V is TRBV4-2, with a tentative D call TRBD1 (6 bases). There are 14 residues in the CDR3. CDR1 is LGHNA, CDR2 YNFKEQ, per germline. V lost 5 bases to trimming and J lost 5 bases, with 15 bases between them. The CDR3 region has the DNA TGTGCCAGCAGCACCGAAACAGGGTCATATGGCTACACCTTC. This encodes CASSTETGSYGYTF.

The CDR3 coding sequence is TGCGCCAGCAGCGGCAGAGGGGAGGGCTATGGCTACACCTTC. Protein: CASSGRGEGYGYTF. This rearrangement joins TRBV5-1 to TRBJ1-2, with D tentatively TRBD1 (5 bases). There are 14 residues in the CDR3. The ends were cut back, 4 bases at V and 4 bases at J, with 14 bases in the middle. From germline, CDR1 is SGHRS and CDR2 YFSETQ.

The V gene is TRBV5-1, the J gene TRBJ2-7, with D possibly being TRBD1 (6 bases). V lost 2 bases, J lost 3 bases, and 9 bases lay in between. The germline gives CDR1 SGHRS, CDR2 YFSETQ. The CDR3 runs 13 residues. The CDR3 sequence: CASSLQGFYEQYF. The CDR3 bases are TGCGCCAGCAGCTTACAGGGATTCTACGAGCAGTACTTC.

The CDR3 sequence: CATSHGAPRGQGEQFF. The DNA for the CDR3 is TGTGCCACCAGCCACGGCGCTCCAAGGGGGCAGGGTGAGCAGTTCTTC. The V and J genes are TRBV15 and TRBJ2-1; 7 bases align to TRBD1. In germline, CDR1 is LNHNV, CDR2 YYDKDF (reference sequence). The CDR3 has 16 amino acids. The ends lost 5 bases at V and 9 bases at J; junction bases unmatched: 16.

V and J are TRBV11-2 and TRBJ2-1, with 10 bases fitting TRBD2. The junction had 1 base not matched to a gene; V was cut back by 3 bases and J by 5 bases. The germline CDR1 and CDR2 sequences are SGHAT and FQNNGV. This CDR3 has 14 amino acids. The CDR3 region has the DNA TGTGCCAGCAGCTTTACTAGCGGGAACAATGAGCAGTTCTTC. Its protein is CASSFTSGNNEQFF.

The V call is TRBV29-1, the J call TRBJ2-2, with D possibly TRBD1 on 6 matching bases. CDR3 length equals 14 residues. The V gene lost 5 bases and the J gene lost 1 base, with 11 bases spanning the gap. The germline CDR1 and CDR2 sequences are SQVTM and ANQGSEA. CDR3 sequence (DNA): TGCAGCGTTCTCCGGGACATGAACACCGGGGAGCTGTTTTTT. Translated: CSVLRDMNTGELFF.

J is TRBJ2-5 and V is TRBV7-8; tentative D call: TRBD1 (6 bases). Trimming cost V 1 base and J 1 base, with 10 bases left between them. Per the germline V gene, CDR1 is SGHVS and CDR2 is FQNEAQ. The CDR3 totals 15 residues. The CDR3 loop is CASSLEGTSQETQYF. The CDR3 nucleotides are TGTGCCAGCAGCTTAGAAGGGACAAGCCAAGAGACCCAGTACTTC. The variable domain in full, completed from reference TRBV7-8 and TRBJ2-5, reads GAGVSQSPRYKVAKRGQDVALRCDPISGHVSLFWYQQALGQGPEFLTYFQNEAQLDKSGLPSDRFFAERPEGSVSTLKIQRTQQEDSAVYLCASSLEGTSQETQYFGPGTRLLVL.

A few counts support this clone. The CDR3 sequence: CASSFPGGEAGNTIYF. CDR3 nucleotide sequence: TGTGCCAGCAGCTTCCCAGGGGGCGAGGCTGGAAACACCATATATTTT. V gene TRBV13 combines with J gene TRBJ1-3; 8 bases line up with TRBD1. This CDR3 spans 16 amino acids. Germline V gene data show CDR1 as PRHDT and CDR2 as FYEKMQ (reference sequence). Unmatched junction bases numbered 6, after V lost 3 bases and J lost 2 bases.

This chain joins TRBV7-8 and TRBJ2-5, with TRBD2 matching 8 bases. The CDR3 is 17 residues long. J was trimmed by 1 base and V by 5 bases; bases with no gene match: 12. In germline, CDR1 is SGHVS, CDR2 FQNEAQ. CDR3 residues: CASSETRLAGFQETQYF. CDR3 nucleotide sequence: TGTGCCAGCAGCGAAACAAGGCTAGCGGGCTTCCAAGAGACCCAGTACTTC.

The chain carries TRBV25-1 and TRBJ2-3; TRBD2 might be the D (6 bases). The CDR3 length is 12 residues. Trimming took 7 bases from V and 3 from J, leaving 8 bases between them. From germline, CDR1 is MGHDK and CDR2 SYGVNS. The CDR3 sequence is CASTAGTDTQYF. CDR3 sequence (DNA): TGTGCCAGCACTGCGGGAACAGATACGCAGTATTTT. Combining the CDR3 with reference TRBV25-1 and TRBJ2-3 gives the whole variable domain EADIYQTPRYLVIGTGKKITLECSQTMGHDKMYWYQQDPGMELHLIHYSYGVNSTEKGDLSSESTVSRIRTEHFPLTLESARPSHTSQYLCASTAGTDTQYFGPGTRLTVL.

This rearrangement joins TRBV27 to TRBJ1-2, with 8 bases matching TRBD1. Germline CDR1 and CDR2: MNHEY and SMNVEV (reference sequence). V trimming: 5 bases; J trimming: 6 bases; junction bases outside the gene matches: 2. The CDR3 has 12 residues. The chain's CDR3 is CASSKTGDGYTF. The CDR3 DNA reads TGTGCCAGCAGTAAGACAGGGGATGGCTACACCTTC.

The rearrangement uses TRBV5-6 and TRBJ2-2, with D maybe TRBD1 (6 bases). Germline V gene sequence: CDR1 SGHDT, CDR2 YYEEEE. Between the trimmed V and J ends, which lost 4 bases and 0 bases, there was a span of 13 bases. CDR3 size: 16 residues. The CDR3 DNA reads TGTGCCAGCAGCCCCTTAGGGGGTTCGAACACCGGGGAGCTGTTTTTT. Translating gives CASSPLGGSNTGELFF.